The 26 T cell receptor beta chains reported below all come from one sample, sequenced in a study of T-cell reconstitution after alpha-beta-depleted transplantation in children. A library of TCRbeta sequences, prepared with unique molecular identifiers, was generated. TCRdb recomputed calls from the PCR reads with MiXCR, one row per CDR3 protein. The sample yields over 45,000 distinct CDR3 sequences, 44% seen once. Specimen: PBMCs, mostly from graft donor cells, collected 360 days after TCRalphabeta/CD19-depleted stem cell transplant. These receptors were taken from a male patient aged 10 to 17 who had a stem cell transplant for acute lymphoblastic leukemia, so the T cells may come from the graft donor.

This clonotype was detected many times. The J gene is TRBJ2-1, the V gene TRBV4-2; 13 nucleotides line up with TRBD2. The CDR3 is made up of 18 amino acids. Germline-derived CDR1 and CDR2 are LGHNA and YNFKEQ. V dropped 4 bases and J dropped 3; count of bases not matched to a gene: 9. The CDR3 bases are TGTGCCAGCAGCCCCATAAACTGGACTAGCGGGAGCTACAATGAGCAGTTCTTC. Translation: CASSPINWTSGSYNEQFF.

This clonotype was counted a few times. The chain is built from TRBV12-3 or TRBV12-4 and TRBJ1-2; a possible D gene is TRBD1 (5 bases). The CDR3 loop spans 15 amino acids. Trimming removed 5 bases at V and 3 bases at J, with 16 bases between. The CDR3 loop reads CASSDGPGGDYGYTF. For the CDR3, the DNA is TGTGCCAGCAGTGACGGACCCGGGGGAGACTATGGCTACACCTTC.

CDR3 residues: CSVSTVNYGYTF. CDR3 nucleotide sequence: TGCAGCGTTTCGACGGTGAACTATGGCTACACCTTC. The rearrangement uses TRBV29-1 and TRBJ1-2; no reliable D call. Germline V gene data show CDR1 as SQVTM and CDR2 as ANQGSEA. The CDR3 is made up of 12 amino acids. V lost 5 bases and J lost 2, with 9 bases in between. Based on the CDR3 plus reference TRBV29-1 and TRBJ1-2, the full variable domain is SAVISQKPSRDICQRGTSLTIQCQVDSQVTMMFWYRQQPGQSLTLIATANQGSEATYESGFVIDKFPISRPNLTFSTLTVSNMSPEDSSIYLCSVSTVNYGYTFGSGTRLTVV.

The V and J genes are TRBV20-1 and TRBJ1-2; D remains unclear. Trimming removed 3 bases at V and 8 bases at J, with 13 bases between. The CDR3 spans 12 residues. Germline loops: CDR1 DFQATT, CDR2 SNEGSKA (reference sequence). The CDR3 DNA is TGCAGTGCTAGCCTTCTCCCGGGAGGCTACACCTTC. Translated, it gives CSASLLPGGYTF.

V gene TRBV4-2 combines with J gene TRBJ2-7; the match to TRBD2 covers 11 bases. From germline, CDR1 is LGHNA and CDR2 YNFKEQ. V lost 2 bases to trimming and J lost 3 bases; unmatched junction nucleotides: 9. CDR3 length: 17 amino acids. The CDR3 loop is CASSQTSGGQYLYEQYF. In nucleotides, the CDR3 is TGTGCCAGCAGCCAAACTAGCGGGGGCCAATACCTCTACGAGCAGTACTTC.

This clonotype was seen just once. This chain uses TRBV20-1 with TRBJ2-7; D may correspond to TRBD1 or TRBD2 (5 bases each). This CDR3 has 12 amino acids. V lost 6 bases, J lost 5 bases, and 14 bases lay in between. Germline V gives CDR1 DFQATT, CDR2 SNEGSKA (reference sequence). DNA for the CDR3: TGCAGTGCCCTCATTGAGGGGAACGAGCAGTACTTC. As protein: CSALIEGNEQYF.

The gene calls are TRBV25-1 and TRBJ2-1; 7 nucleotides line up with TRBD2. With V trimmed by 2 bases and J by 0 bases, 4 bases remained unmatched. The CDR3 runs 16 residues. Germline CDR1 MGHDK, CDR2 SYGVNS. The CDR3 loop is CASSEIPGGSYNEQFF. The DNA of the CDR3 is TGTGCCAGCAGTGAAATCCCGGGAGGCTCCTACAATGAGCAGTTCTTC.

This clonotype turned up a few times. The J gene is TRBJ2-7, the V gene TRBV6-6; a weak D match, TRBD2 (5 bases). V lost 6 bases and J lost 3, with 9 bases in between. Germline V gene sequence: CDR1 MNHNY, CDR2 SVGAGI (reference sequence). The CDR3 length is 12 residues. CDR3 bases: TGTGCCAGCAGCCGGGAAATCTACGAGCAGTACTTC. Translated, it gives CASSREIYEQYF.

The chain recombines TRBV9 with TRBJ2-2, with D unresolved. CDR3 size: 16 residues. The V end was cut by 0 bases, the J end by 1 base, with 10 bases between. Germline CDR1 and CDR2: SGDLS and YYNGEE. The CDR3 region is CASSVAYWRNTGELFF. The DNA for the CDR3 is TGTGCCAGCAGCGTAGCTTATTGGAGGAACACCGGGGAGCTGTTTTTT.

The chain carries TRBV7-2 and TRBJ2-2, with 10 bases identical to TRBD2. Germline CDR1 and CDR2: SGHTA and FQGNSA. The CDR3 is 19 residues long. V lost 0 bases and J lost 2; bases outside the gene matches: 9. The CDR3 region is CASSLALAGGGYNTGELFF. DNA for the CDR3: TGTGCCAGCAGCTTAGCTTTAGCGGGAGGTGGCTATAACACCGGGGAGCTGTTTTTT. The full variable domain, completed using reference TRBV7-2 and TRBJ2-2, is GAGVSQSPSNKVTEKGKDVELRCDPISGHTALYWYRQSLGQGLEFLIYFQGNSAPDKSGLPSDRFSAERTGGSVSTLTIQRTQQEDSAVYLCASSLALAGGGYNTGELFFGEGSRLTVL.

CDR3 DNA: TGTGCCAGCAGCTCGCGGAGGATTGACGACGAGCAGTACTTC. This gives the protein CASSSRRIDDEQYF. V is TRBV7-9 and J is TRBJ2-7; the D gene is possibly TRBD2 (5 bases). The CDR3 consists of 14 residues. V lost 4 bases and J 5 bases, leaving 15 bases between the germline ends. The germline V gene has CDR1 SEHNR and CDR2 FQNEAQ (reference sequence).

The gene calls are TRBV18 and TRBJ2-3; 10 nucleotides align to TRBD1. From germline, CDR1 is KGHSH and CDR2 LQKENI. The CDR3 is made up of 20 amino acids. The junction had 14 bases not matched to a gene; V was cut back by 2 bases and J by 0 bases. The CDR3 sequence is CASSPDPRDRGFSSTDTQYF. The CDR3 coding sequence is TGTGCCAGCTCACCAGATCCCCGGGACAGGGGATTTTCTAGCACAGATACGCAGTATTTT.

This clonotype came up a few times. The V gene is TRBV7-6, the J gene TRBJ2-7; D unclear. The CDR3 loop spans 14 amino acids. Trimming left V 1 base short and J 4 bases short, with 11 bases between. Looked up from germline, CDR1 is SGHVS and CDR2 is FNYEAQ. CDR3 sequence: CASSLGTDLYEQYF. The CDR3 DNA reads as TGTGCCAGCAGCTTAGGGACGGATCTTTACGAGCAGTACTTC.

The sample holds a few counts of this clonotype. The V call is TRBV20-1, the J call TRBJ2-7; unclear D gene. CDR1 is DFQATT and CDR2 is SNEGSKA in the germline V gene (reference sequence). With 0 bases removed from V and 0 bases from J, the gap between germline ends came to 9 bases. The CDR3 extends over 14 amino acids. CDR3 sequence reads: CSARDLKSSYEQYF. CDR3 in DNA: TGCAGTGCTAGAGACTTGAAGAGCTCCTACGAGCAGTACTTC.

The chain is built from TRBV29-1 and TRBJ1-4, with D perhaps matching TRBD1 (5 bases). CDR1 and CDR2 (germline): SQVTM, ANQGSEA. CDR3 length equals 12 residues. The ends were cut back, 7 bases at V and 8 bases at J, with 14 bases in the middle. CDR3 sequence: CSGRRGEEKLFF. CDR3 coding DNA: TGCAGCGGTCGACGAGGGGAGGAAAAACTGTTTTTT.

The sample holds one count of this clonotype. The chain employs TRBV13 and TRBJ2-7; 9 nucleotides line up with TRBD2. The V gene's germline CDR1 is PRHDT and CDR2 FYEKMQ (reference sequence). CDR3 size: 15 residues. V was clipped by 8 bases and J by 3 bases; unmatched bases: 11. The CDR3 here is CASEPGAGGLYEQYF. The DNA for the CDR3 is TGTGCCAGCGAGCCTGGGGCGGGAGGGCTCTACGAGCAGTACTTC.

The chain couples TRBV24-1 to TRBJ2-2; perhaps TRBD2 as D (6 bases). Trimming left V 4 bases short and J 2 bases short, with 13 bases between. CDR3 length equals 16 residues. Germline V lookup: CDR1 KGHDR, CDR2 SFDVKD. In DNA, the CDR3 is TGTGCCACCAGTGAGGTGGGACTCAAAAACACCGGGGAGCTGTTTTTT. It encodes CATSEVGLKNTGELFF.

This clonotype was seen only a few times. The V and J genes are TRBV28 and TRBJ2-1, with TRBD1 matching 7 bases. The CDR3 spans 14 residues. V shed 6 bases, J shed 4 bases, and the junction held 6 bases outside the gene matches. Germline assignment: CDR1 MDHEN and CDR2 SYDVKM. CDR3 residues: CASSPRDRYNEQFF. The CDR3 nucleotides read TGTGCCAGCAGCCCCAGGGACAGATACAATGAGCAGTTCTTC.

In regard to this clonotype: The junction does not match germline at one end; this may be a read error. The V gene is TRBV3-1, the J gene TRBJ2-3, with D perhaps given as TRBD1 or TRBD2 (6 bases each). The germline CDR1 and CDR2 sequences are LGHDT and YNNKEL (reference sequence). The CDR3 spans 18 residues. The CDR3: CACSQNPFRGGGSDTQYF. For the CDR3, the DNA is TGTGCCTGCAGCCAAAACCCCTTCAGGGGAGGTGGGTCAGATACGCAGTATTTT.

The chain employs TRBV20-1 and TRBJ2-7; D is possibly TRBD1 or TRBD2 (5 bases each). From germline, CDR1 is DFQATT and CDR2 SNEGSKA (reference sequence). The CDR3 totals 15 residues. Trimming cost V 1 base and J 7 bases, with 20 bases left between them. The CDR3 loop reads CSARVRGVSSWEQYF. CDR3 DNA: TGCAGTGCTAGAGTACGAGGGGTTAGTTCATGGGAGCAGTACTTC.

The chain joins TRBV28 to TRBJ2-3; D not resolved. Trimming removed 1 base at V and 6 bases at J, with 20 bases between. The CDR3 is made up of 17 amino acids. The germline V gene encodes CDR1 MDHEN and CDR2 SYDVKM. CDR3 coding DNA: TGTGCCAGCAGTTTATACCCCTCCGAGCGCTTGGGGGATACGCAGTATTTT. This codes for CASSLYPSERLGDTQYF.

This rearrangement joins TRBV14 to TRBJ2-1; 13 bases align to TRBD2. Germline V lookup: CDR1 SGHDN, CDR2 FVKESK. Trimming cost V 4 bases and J 6 bases; bases outside gene matches: 3. The CDR3 runs 15 residues. This CDR3 is CASSPRTSGGNEQFF. CDR3 DNA sequence: TGTGCCAGCAGCCCTAGGACTAGCGGGGGCAATGAGCAGTTCTTC.

The V call is TRBV11-2, the J call TRBJ2-3; D unresolved. Trimming shortened V by 3 bases and J by 2 bases, and 9 bases separated the two germline ends. The CDR3 has 14 residues. The germline CDR1 and CDR2 sequences are SGHAT and FQNNGV. The CDR3 DNA reads as TGTGCCAGCAGCTTTGTAAAGCCCACAGATACGCAGTATTTT. This gives the protein CASSFVKPTDTQYF.

J is TRBJ2-7 and V is TRBV9; 7 positions match TRBD1. From germline, CDR1 is SGDLS and CDR2 YYNGEE. The CDR3 has 15 residues. With 3 bases clipped from V and 1 base from J, the junction kept 7 bases outside the gene matches. The CDR3 is CASSASGTDSYEQYF. CDR3 coding DNA: TGTGCCAGCAGCGCCTCCGGGACAGATTCCTACGAGCAGTACTTC.

The chain employs TRBV20-1 and TRBJ2-7, with TRBD2 identical over 9 bases. CDR3 length: 14 residues. Trimming at V came to 4 bases and at J to 3 bases, leaving 7 bases not matched to a gene. In germline, CDR1 is DFQATT, CDR2 SNEGSKA (reference sequence). The CDR3: CSATGTSRDYEQYF. The CDR3 DNA reads as TGCAGTGCTACCGGGACTAGCAGAGACTACGAGCAGTACTTC.

The chain carries TRBV29-1 and TRBJ2-3, with D tentatively TRBD2 (6 bases). CDR3 length: 17 amino acids. Germline V gene lookup returns CDR1 SQVTM and CDR2 ANQGSEA. V dropped 5 bases and J dropped 1 base, with 22 bases sitting between them. The CDR3 here is CSVTHNIGGDGTDTQYF. Written as DNA, the CDR3 is TGCAGCGTTACTCACAACATAGGAGGGGATGGCACAGATACGCAGTATTTT.